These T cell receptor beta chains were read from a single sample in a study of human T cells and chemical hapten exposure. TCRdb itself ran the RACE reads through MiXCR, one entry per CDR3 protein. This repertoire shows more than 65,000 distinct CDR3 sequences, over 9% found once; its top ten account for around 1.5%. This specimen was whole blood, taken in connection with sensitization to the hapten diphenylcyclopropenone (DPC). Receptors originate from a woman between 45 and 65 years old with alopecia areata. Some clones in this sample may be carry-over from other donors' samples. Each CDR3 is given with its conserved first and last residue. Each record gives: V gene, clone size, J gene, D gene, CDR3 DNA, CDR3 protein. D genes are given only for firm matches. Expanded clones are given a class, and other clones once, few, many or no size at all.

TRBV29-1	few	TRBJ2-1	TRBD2	TGCAGCGTTGAAGTCGGGACTATCACCGGGGGGTTCTACAATGAGCAGTTCTTC	CSVEVGTITGGFYNEQFF
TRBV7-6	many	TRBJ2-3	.	TGTGCCAGCAGCTTAGCGCCAGCTGACACAGATACGCAGTATTTT	CASSLAPADTDTQYF
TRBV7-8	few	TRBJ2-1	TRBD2	TGTGCCAGCAGCCCCCAGGGGGTAGCGGGAGCCTACAATGAGCAGTTCTTC	CASSPQGVAGAYNEQFF
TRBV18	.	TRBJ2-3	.	TGTGCCAGCTCACCAATTGTAATTTATGCGAGCACAGATACGCAGTATTTT	CASSPIVIYASTDTQYF
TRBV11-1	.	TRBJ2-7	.	TGTGCCAGCGGCTTCAATCTAGACAGCTCCTACGAGCAGTACTTC	CASGFNLDSSYEQYF
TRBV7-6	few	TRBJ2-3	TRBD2	TGTGCCAGCAGCTTAGCTAGCGGGAGTTCGGCAGATACGCAGTATTTT	CASSLASGSSADTQYF
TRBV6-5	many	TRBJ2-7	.	TGTGCCAGCAGTGACTGGGGGGCTGGGGAGCAGTACTTC	CASSDWGAGEQYF
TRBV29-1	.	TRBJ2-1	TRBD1	TGCAGCGTTTGGGACAGGGGAACTAATGAGCAGTTCTTC	CSVWDRGTNEQFF
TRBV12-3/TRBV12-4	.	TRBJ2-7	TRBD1	TGTGCCAGTAGTTTTCAGACAGGGTGGTCCTACGAGCAGTACTTC	CASSFQTGWSYEQYF
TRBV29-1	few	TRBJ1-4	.	TGCAGCGTTGGAAGGGGAACTAATGAAAAACTGTTTTTT	CSVGRGTNEKLFF
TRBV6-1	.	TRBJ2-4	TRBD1	TGTGCCAGCAGTGAAGAGGGACAGAGAGCCAAAAACATTCAGTACTTC	CASSEEGQRAKNIQYF
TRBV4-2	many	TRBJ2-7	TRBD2	TGTGCCAGCAGCCAACCCGGACTAGCGGCCTCCTACGAGCAGTACTTC	CASSQPGLAASYEQYF
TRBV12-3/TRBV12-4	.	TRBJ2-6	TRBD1	TGTGCCAGCAGTTTGCCCGGGACAGGGTCTACTGGGGCCAACGTCCTGACTTTC	CASSLPGTGSTGANVLTF
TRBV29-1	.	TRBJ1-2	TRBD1	TGCGGCGGGACAGGAGAAGCGGGCTACACCTTC	CGGTGEAGYTF
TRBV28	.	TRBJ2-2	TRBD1	TGTGCCAGCAGGTTACAGGGGGACACCGGGGAGCTGTTTTTT	CASRLQGDTGELFF
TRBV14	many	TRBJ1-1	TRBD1	TGTGCCAGCAGCCAAGTGGGGACAGGGGCAGGAGCTTTCTTT	CASSQVGTGAGAFF
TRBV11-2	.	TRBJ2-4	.	TGTGCCAGCAGCTTAGGGGGAGCCAAAAACATTCAGTACTTC	CASSLGGAKNIQYF
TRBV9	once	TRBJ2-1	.	TGTGCCAGCAGCGCCCGTGGAGGGCCAAGCTACAATGAGCAGTTCTTC	CASSARGGPSYNEQFF
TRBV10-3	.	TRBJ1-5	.	TGTGCCATCAAGGAGGCAGGGGGCAATCAGCCCCAGCATTTT	CAIKEAGGNQPQHF
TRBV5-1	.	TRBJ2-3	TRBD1	TGCGCCAGCAGCCGGGACAGGGTGGATACGCAGTATTTT	CASSRDRVDTQYF
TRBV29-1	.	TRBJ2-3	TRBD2	TGCAGCATTCGGGAGGGGCCAGATACGCAGTATTTT	CSIREGPDTQYF
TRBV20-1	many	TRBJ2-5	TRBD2	TGCAGTGCCCAAGCGGGAGGGCCGTGGGAGACCCAGTACTTC	CSAQAGGPWETQYF
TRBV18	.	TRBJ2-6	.	TGTGCCAGCTCACCAGTAGTCTCTGGGGCCAACGTCCTGACTTTC	CASSPVVSGANVLTF
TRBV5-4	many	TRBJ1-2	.	TGTGCCAGCAGCTTGGGGCAGGGAATTAACTATGGCTACACCTTC	CASSLGQGINYGYTF
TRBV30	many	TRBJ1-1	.	TGTGCCTGGAGTGACAGGCGGGACACTGAAGCTTTCTTT	CAWSDRRDTEAFF
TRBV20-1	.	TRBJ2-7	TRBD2	TGCAGTGCTCCCCGGACTAGCGGGAGCTCCTACGAGCAGTACTTC	CSAPRTSGSSYEQYF
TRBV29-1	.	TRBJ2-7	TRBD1	TGCAGCGTCTCGGGAGACAGGGGATTTGCCTACGAGCAGTACTTC	CSVSGDRGFAYEQYF
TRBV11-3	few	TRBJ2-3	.	TGTGCCAGCAGCTTAGCTAGCGGCACAGATACGCAGTATTTT	CASSLASGTDTQYF
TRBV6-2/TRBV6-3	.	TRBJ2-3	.	TGTGCCAGCAGCAGATGGGGGGTAGCGGACGTCCTGCGTAGCACAGATACGCAGTATTTT	CASSRWGVADVLRSTDTQYF
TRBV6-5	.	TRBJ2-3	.	TGTGCCAGCAGCCTGGGTCTTGAAAGTACGCAGTATTTT	CASSLGLESTQYF
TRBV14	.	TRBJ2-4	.	TGTGCCAGCAGCCAAGGGGCGGCGGTGAGCATTCAGTACTTC	CASSQGAAVSIQYF
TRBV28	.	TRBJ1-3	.	TGTGCCAGCAGTTTATGGGCGAGCTCTGGAAACACCATATATTTT	CASSLWASSGNTIYF
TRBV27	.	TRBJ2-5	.	TGTGCCAGCAGTACACGGAGATTACAAGAGACCCAGTACTTC	CASSTRRLQETQYF
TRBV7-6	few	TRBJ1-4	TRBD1	TGTGCCAGCAGCTTAGGGACAGGGCGAGAAAAACTGTTTTTT	CASSLGTGREKLFF
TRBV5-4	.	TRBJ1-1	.	TGTGCCAGCAGCCGGGACCTTCAGAACACTGAAGCTTTCTTT	CASSRDLQNTEAFF
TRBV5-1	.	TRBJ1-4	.	TGCGCCAGCAGCTTGGATGGGGACCCCGGACAAAAACTGTTTTTT	CASSLDGDPGQKLFF
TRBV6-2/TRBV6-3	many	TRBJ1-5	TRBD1	TGTGCCAGCAGTGTGTCCGGGACAGGGGTCAGTGAGCCCCAGCATTTT	CASSVSGTGVSEPQHF
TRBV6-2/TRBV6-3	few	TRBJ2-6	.	TGTGCCAGCAGTTACTCGGGACGGCCTTCTGGGGCCAACGTCCTGACTTTC	CASSYSGRPSGANVLTF
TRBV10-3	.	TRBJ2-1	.	TGTGCCATCAGTGTAACCAGCTTGAACAATGAGCAGTTCTTC	CAISVTSLNNEQFF
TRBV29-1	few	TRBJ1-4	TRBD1	TGCAGCGTCAGGGAGACAGGGGGAAGGGAAAAACTGTTTTTT	CSVRETGGREKLFF
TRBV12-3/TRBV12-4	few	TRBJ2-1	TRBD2	TGTGCCAGCAGTTTCAGGACTAGCGGGAGGGCCCCCAATGAGCAGTTCTTC	CASSFRTSGRAPNEQFF
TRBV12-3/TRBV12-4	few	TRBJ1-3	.	TGTGCCAGCAGTTTATACGACGGCGTAAACACCATATATTTT	CASSLYDGVNTIYF
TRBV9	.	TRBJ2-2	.	TGTGCCAGCAGCGTAGCAGCGAACACCGGGGAGCTGTTTTTT	CASSVAANTGELFF
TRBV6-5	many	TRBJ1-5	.	TGTGCCAGCAGTACGACAGGCCAGCCCCAGCATTTT	CASSTTGQPQHF
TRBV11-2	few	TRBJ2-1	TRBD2	TGTGCCAGCAGTACAGGACTAGCGGGCAATGAGCAGTTCTTC	CASSTGLAGNEQFF
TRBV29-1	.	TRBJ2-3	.	TGCAGCGTTGATCGGGTAGATACGCAGTATTTT	CSVDRVDTQYF
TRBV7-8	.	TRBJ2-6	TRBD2	TGTGCCAGCAGCTTAAATGGGGTAGCGGGAGTTGGGGCCAACGTCCTGACTTTC	CASSLNGVAGVGANVLTF
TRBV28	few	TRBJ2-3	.	TGTGCCAGCATCGGGGATACGCAGTATTTT	CASIGDTQYF